This T cell receptor beta chain was captured in a study of blood T cell repertoires in COVID-19. The protocol was immunoSEQ multiplex PCR, while the TCRdb copy is restricted to in-frame clones and leaves out a portion. The profile shows around 78,000 clones, roughly 88% of them singletons. Between the trimmed V and J ends, which lost 6 bases and 14 bases, there was a span of 14 bases. This CDR3 contains 12 residues. This sequence joins TRBV12-3 or TRBV12-4 and TRBJ1-6; no definite D call. Sequenced: peripheral blood. The clonotype comes from a man aged 50 or older with active COVID-19. The CDR3 DNA reads TGTGCCAGCAGCCTGACTGGTGTGGCCCTCCACTTT. Residues: CASSLTGVALHF.